The 14 T cell receptor beta chains below come from one sample, sequenced in a study of blood T cell repertoires in COVID-19 (dated by TCRdb to about 2020). Receptor libraries were prepared by the immunoSEQ multiplex PCR assay. Held by TCRdb, this immuneACCESS table contains in-frame sequences only and omits some clones. Under half of the omission traces to an unresolved V gene where checked; the cause of the rest is unknown. In all, the sample holds some 220,000 clones, and around 82% of those were seen once. Clones ranked in the top ten supply 10% to 15% of the sample. Sequencing was performed on peripheral blood. The receptors stem from a human donor in a cohort sampled during active COVID-19.

The chain uses TRBV4-1 and TRBJ1-6, with TRBD1 matching over 7 bases. Looked up from germline, CDR1 is MGHRA and CDR2 is YSYEKL. Trimming removed 5 bases from V and 5 bases from J; junction bases left unmatched: 3. This CDR3 has 14 amino acids. This CDR3 is CASSFQGDNSPLHF. The CDR3 DNA is TGCGCCAGCAGCTTTCAGGGGGATAATTCACCCCTCCACTTT.

In DNA form, the CDR3 reads TGCGCCAGCAGCCCTGACAGGGTGAACACTGAAGCTTTCTTT. Amino acid sequence: CASSPDRVNTEAFF. The chain combines TRBV5-1 with TRBJ1-1; the match to TRBD1 covers 7 bases. Germline V gene lookup returns CDR1 SGHRS and CDR2 YFSETQ. This CDR3 contains 14 residues. V lost 4 bases to trimming and J lost 0 bases; unmatched junction nucleotides: 3.

The CDR3 region is CASSQGNSYNEQFF. The CDR3 DNA sequence: TGCGCCAGCAGCCAAGGTAACTCCTACAATGAGCAGTTCTTC. The gene calls are TRBV4-1 and TRBJ2-1; no clear D gene. The germline gives CDR1 MGHRA, CDR2 YSYEKL. Trimming stripped 1 base from V and 0 bases from J, with 4 bases between. The CDR3 has 14 residues.

The V call is TRBV12-3 or TRBV12-4, the J call TRBJ2-1; D not resolved. The CDR3 sequence is 13 residues long. Trimming removed 3 bases at V and 7 bases at J, with 10 bases between. Here the CDR3 reads CASSFGSGNEQFF. The CDR3, as DNA: TGTGCCAGCAGTTTCGGGTCGGGTAATGAGCAGTTCTTC.

The chain has TRBV6-6 and TRBJ1-2; D not certain. This CDR3 contains 12 residues. The germline CDR1 and CDR2 sequences are MNHNY and SVGAGI (reference sequence). Trimming stripped 10 bases from V and 6 bases from J, with 15 bases between. This CDR3 reads CATQINLNGYTF. CDR3 in DNA: TGTGCCACGCAGATTAATTTGAATGGCTACACCTTC.

This rearrangement joins TRBV9 to TRBJ2-3; 9 nucleotides align to TRBD1. The CDR3 is 15 residues long. CDR1 and CDR2 (germline): SGDLS, YYNGEE. J lost 1 base, V lost 3 bases, and 3 bases had no gene match. CDR3 in amino acids: CASSGGQGGTDTQYF. The CDR3 DNA sequence: TGTGCCAGCAGCGGGGGACAGGGCGGCACAGATACGCAGTATTTT.

The rearrangement uses TRBV6-2 or TRBV6-3 and TRBJ2-7; 8 bases are shared with TRBD1. Germline V gives CDR1 MNHEY, CDR2 SVGEGT. Trimming removed 6 bases from V and 2 bases from J; junction bases left unmatched: 3. The CDR3 is 13 residues long. As DNA, the CDR3 is TGTGCCAGCAGCCGACAGGGGCCCTACGAGCAGTACTTC. Its translation is CASSRQGPYEQYF.

The V call is TRBV11-2, the J call TRBJ2-1; 9 bases fit TRBD1. The CDR3 length is 18 residues. Unmatched junction bases numbered 14, after V lost 5 bases and J lost 3 bases. Looked up from germline, CDR1 is SGHAT and CDR2 is FQNNGV. CDR3 in amino acids: CASSPRIHGTGHYNEQFF. The CDR3 DNA is TGTGCCAGCAGCCCCCGGATCCATGGGACAGGGCACTACAATGAGCAGTTCTTC.

Only a few counts were recorded for this clone. The chain uses TRBV10-3 and TRBJ1-2, with 9 bases identical to TRBD1. V gave up 3 bases and J gave up 5 bases; unmatched junction bases: 7. Germline V gene lookup returns CDR1 ENHRY and CDR2 SYGVKD. The CDR3 has 15 residues. CDR3 nucleotides: TGTGCCATCAGTGAACCGGGACAGGGTTTTTATGGCTACACCTTC. Protein product: CAISEPGQGFYGYTF.

The table lists this clone with a count of one. V and J are TRBV7-2 and TRBJ1-2; D remains unclear. This CDR3 comprises 14 residues. Germline V gene data show CDR1 as SGHTA and CDR2 as FQGNSA. Trimming removed 1 base at V and 0 bases at J, with 6 bases between. The CDR3 bases are TGTGCCAGCAGCTTAGTACGGGCTAACTATGGCTACACCTTC. Translation gives CASSLVRANYGYTF. The entire variable domain, with the rest obtained from reference TRBV7-2 and TRBJ1-2, is as follows: GAGVSQSPSNKVTEKGKDVELRCDPISGHTALYWYRQSLGQGLEFLIYFQGNSAPDKSGLPSDRFSAERTGGSVSTLTIQRTQQEDSAVYLCASSLVRANYGYTFGSGTRLTVV.

This chain links TRBV6-5 with TRBJ2-7; possible D gene TRBD2, 5 bases. The CDR3 runs to 12 residues. CDR1 is MNHEY and CDR2 is SVGAGI in the germline V gene. V was pared by 6 bases and J by 8 bases, with 14 bases between. The CDR3 DNA reads as TGTGCCAGCAGGCCGGACTCCCTGAAGCAGTACTTC. Its translation: CASRPDSLKQYF.

CDR3 nucleotides: TGTGCCAGCAGCCCAGGGACAGAAAACATTCAGTACTTC. It yields the protein CASSPGTENIQYF. V usage is TRBV7-3 and J usage is TRBJ2-4, with 7 bases identical to TRBD1. Trimming at V came to 5 bases and at J to 5 bases, leaving 3 bases not matched to a gene. This CDR3 comprises 13 residues. Germline values: CDR1 SGHTA, CDR2 FQGTGA.

This clone was detected a few times. The gene calls are TRBV12-3 or TRBV12-4 and TRBJ1-5; no firm D call. Trimming shortened V by 4 bases and J by 9 bases, and 7 bases separated the two germline ends. The CDR3 is 11 residues long. The chain's CDR3 is CASSSRGPQHF. For the CDR3, the DNA is TGTGCCAGCAGTTCCCGGGGGCCCCAGCATTTT.

The CDR3 sequence: CASSQGTSGTDTQYF. As DNA, the CDR3 is TGTGCCAGCAGCCAAGGGACTAGTGGCACAGATACGCAGTATTTT. The chain has TRBV7-9 and TRBJ2-3, with 8 bases fitting TRBD2. Germline CDR1 SEHNR, CDR2 FQNEAQ (reference sequence). The CDR3 contains 15 residues. The trim removed 5 bases at V and 1 base at J, leaving 5 bases unmatched.